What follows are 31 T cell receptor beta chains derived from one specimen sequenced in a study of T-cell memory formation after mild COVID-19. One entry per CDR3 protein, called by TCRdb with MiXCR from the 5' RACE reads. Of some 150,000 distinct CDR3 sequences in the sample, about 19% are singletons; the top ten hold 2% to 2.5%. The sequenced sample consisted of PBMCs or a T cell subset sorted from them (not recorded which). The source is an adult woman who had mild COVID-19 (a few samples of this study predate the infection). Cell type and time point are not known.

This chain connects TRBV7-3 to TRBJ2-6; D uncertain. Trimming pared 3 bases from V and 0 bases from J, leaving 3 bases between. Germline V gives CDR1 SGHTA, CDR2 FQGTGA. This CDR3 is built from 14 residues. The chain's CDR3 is CASSFDSGANVLTF. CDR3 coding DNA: TGTGCCAGCAGCTTCGACTCTGGGGCCAACGTCCTGACTTTC.

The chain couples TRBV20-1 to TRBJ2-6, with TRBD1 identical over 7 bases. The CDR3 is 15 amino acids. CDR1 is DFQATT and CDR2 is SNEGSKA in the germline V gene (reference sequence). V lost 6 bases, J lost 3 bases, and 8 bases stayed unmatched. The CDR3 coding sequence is TGCAGTGCCCACAAGGGGGCCGGTGGGGCCAACGTCCTGACTTTC. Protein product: CSAHKGAGGANVLTF.

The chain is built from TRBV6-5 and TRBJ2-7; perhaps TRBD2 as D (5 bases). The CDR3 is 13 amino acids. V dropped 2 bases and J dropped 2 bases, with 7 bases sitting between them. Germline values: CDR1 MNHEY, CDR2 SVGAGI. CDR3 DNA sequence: TGTGCCAGCAGTTACCGGGATGCCTACGAGCAGTACTTC. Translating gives CASSYRDAYEQYF.

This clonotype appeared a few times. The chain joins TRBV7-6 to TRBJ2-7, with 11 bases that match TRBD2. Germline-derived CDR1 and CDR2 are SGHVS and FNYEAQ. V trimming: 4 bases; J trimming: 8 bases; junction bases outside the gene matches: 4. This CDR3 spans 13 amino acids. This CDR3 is CASSSGTSGQQYF. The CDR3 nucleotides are TGTGCCAGCAGCTCAGGGACTAGCGGACAGCAGTACTTC.

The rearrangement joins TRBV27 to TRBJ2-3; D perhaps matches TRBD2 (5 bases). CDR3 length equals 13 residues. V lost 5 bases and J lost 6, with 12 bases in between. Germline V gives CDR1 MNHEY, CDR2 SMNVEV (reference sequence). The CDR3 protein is CASSPTRGDTQYF. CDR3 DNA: TGTGCCAGCAGTCCAACTAGAGGCGATACGCAGTATTTT.

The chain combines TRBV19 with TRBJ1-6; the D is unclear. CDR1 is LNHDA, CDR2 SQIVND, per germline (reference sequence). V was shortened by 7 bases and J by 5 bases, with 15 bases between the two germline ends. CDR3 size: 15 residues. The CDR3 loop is CASTSGGVNNSPLHF. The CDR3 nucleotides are TGTGCCAGTACTTCAGGCGGAGTTAATAATTCACCCCTCCACTTT.

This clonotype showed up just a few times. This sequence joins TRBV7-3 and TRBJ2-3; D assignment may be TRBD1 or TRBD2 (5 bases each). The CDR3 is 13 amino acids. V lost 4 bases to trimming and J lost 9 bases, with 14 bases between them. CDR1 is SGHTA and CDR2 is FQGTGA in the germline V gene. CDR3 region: CASSWVFGDTQYF. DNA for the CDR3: TGTGCCAGCAGCTGGGTGTTTGGGGACACGCAGTATTTT.

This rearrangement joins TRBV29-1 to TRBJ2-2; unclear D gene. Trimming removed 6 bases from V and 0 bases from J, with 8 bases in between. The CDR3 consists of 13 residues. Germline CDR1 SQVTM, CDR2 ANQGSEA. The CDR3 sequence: CSVSKTNTGELFF. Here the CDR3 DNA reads TGCAGCGTCAGTAAGACGAACACCGGGGAGCTGTTTTTT.

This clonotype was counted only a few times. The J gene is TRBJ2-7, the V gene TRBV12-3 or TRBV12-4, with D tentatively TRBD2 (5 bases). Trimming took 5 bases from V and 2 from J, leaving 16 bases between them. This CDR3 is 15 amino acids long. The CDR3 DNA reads TGTGCCAGCAGTGGTAGTGAGGGTCTAACCTACGAGCAGTACTTC. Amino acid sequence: CASSGSEGLTYEQYF.

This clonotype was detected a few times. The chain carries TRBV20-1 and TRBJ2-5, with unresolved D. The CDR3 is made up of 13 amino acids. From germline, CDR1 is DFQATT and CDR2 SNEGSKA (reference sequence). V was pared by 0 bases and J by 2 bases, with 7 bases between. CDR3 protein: CSARDARQETQYF. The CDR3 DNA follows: TGCAGTGCTAGAGATGCCAGACAAGAGACCCAGTACTTC.

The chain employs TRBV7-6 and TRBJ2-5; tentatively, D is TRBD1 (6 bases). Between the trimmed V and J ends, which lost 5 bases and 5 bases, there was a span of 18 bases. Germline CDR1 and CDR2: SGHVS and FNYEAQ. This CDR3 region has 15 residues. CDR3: CASSTPQGPGETQYF. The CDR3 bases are TGTGCCAGCAGCACTCCACAGGGCCCGGGGGAGACCCAGTACTTC.

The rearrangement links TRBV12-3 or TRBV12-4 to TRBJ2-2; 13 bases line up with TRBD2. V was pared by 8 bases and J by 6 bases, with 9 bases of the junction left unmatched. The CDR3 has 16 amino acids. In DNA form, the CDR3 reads TGTGCCAGCTCCCGGGCACTAGCGGGAGGGCCCGGGGAGCTGTTTTTT. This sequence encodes CASSRALAGGPGELFF.

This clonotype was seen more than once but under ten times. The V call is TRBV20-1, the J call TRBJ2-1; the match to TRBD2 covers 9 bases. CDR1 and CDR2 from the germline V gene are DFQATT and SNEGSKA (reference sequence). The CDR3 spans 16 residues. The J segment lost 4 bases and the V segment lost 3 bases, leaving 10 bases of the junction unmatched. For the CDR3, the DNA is TGCAGTGCTAGTAACGCGGGGGGGCCAGGGTACAATGAGCAGTTCTTC. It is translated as CSASNAGGPGYNEQFF.

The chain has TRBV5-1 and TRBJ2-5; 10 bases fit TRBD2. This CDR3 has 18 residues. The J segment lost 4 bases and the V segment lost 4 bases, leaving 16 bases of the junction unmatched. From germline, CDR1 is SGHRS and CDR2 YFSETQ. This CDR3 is CASSAQFVAGGQGETQYF. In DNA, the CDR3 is TGCGCCAGCAGCGCTCAATTCGTAGCGGGGGGCCAAGGAGAGACCCAGTACTTC. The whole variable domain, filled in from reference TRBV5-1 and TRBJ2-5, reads KAGVTQTPRYLIKTRGQQVTLSCSPISGHRSVSWYQQTPGQGLQFLFEYFSETQRNKGNFPGRFSGRQFSNSRSEMNVSTLELGDSALYLCASSAQFVAGGQGETQYFGPGTRLLVL.

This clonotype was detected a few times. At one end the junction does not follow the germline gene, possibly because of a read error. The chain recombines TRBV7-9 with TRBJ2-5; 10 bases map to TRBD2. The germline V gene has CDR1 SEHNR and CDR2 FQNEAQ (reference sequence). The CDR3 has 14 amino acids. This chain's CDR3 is CASSSLAGDPPSVF. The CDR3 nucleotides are TGTGCCAGCAGCTCCCTAGCGGGGGACCCTCCATCGGTATTC.

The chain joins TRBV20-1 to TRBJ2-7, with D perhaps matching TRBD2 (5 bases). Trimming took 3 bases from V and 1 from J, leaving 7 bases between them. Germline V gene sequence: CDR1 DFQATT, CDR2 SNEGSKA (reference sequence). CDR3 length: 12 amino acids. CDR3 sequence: CSASGGSYEQYF. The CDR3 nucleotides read TGCAGTGCTAGTGGAGGTTCCTACGAGCAGTACTTC.

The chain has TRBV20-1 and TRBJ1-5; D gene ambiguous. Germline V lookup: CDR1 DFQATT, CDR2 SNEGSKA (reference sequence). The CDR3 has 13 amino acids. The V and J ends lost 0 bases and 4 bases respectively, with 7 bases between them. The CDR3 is CSARESLNQPQHF. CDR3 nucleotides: TGCAGTGCTAGAGAGAGTTTAAATCAGCCCCAGCATTTT.

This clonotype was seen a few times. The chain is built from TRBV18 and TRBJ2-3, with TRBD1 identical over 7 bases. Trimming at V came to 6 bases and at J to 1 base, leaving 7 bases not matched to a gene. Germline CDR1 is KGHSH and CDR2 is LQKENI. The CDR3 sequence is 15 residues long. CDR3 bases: TGTGCCAGCTCTGCCGGGACAGTCCGCACAGATACGCAGTATTTT. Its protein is CASSAGTVRTDTQYF.

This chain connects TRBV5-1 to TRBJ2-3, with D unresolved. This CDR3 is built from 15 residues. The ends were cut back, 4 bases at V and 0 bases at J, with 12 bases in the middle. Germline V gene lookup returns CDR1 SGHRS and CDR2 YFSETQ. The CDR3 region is CASSLGPTSTDTQYF. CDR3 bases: TGCGCCAGCAGCCTCGGACCGACTAGCACAGATACGCAGTATTTT.

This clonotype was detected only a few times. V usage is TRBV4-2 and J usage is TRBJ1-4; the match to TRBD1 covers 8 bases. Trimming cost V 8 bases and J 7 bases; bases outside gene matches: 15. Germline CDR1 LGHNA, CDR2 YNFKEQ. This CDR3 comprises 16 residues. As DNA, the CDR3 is TGTGCCAGCGGCTCTTCGCAGGGGGCCAACGGTGAAAAACTGTTTTTT. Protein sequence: CASGSSQGANGEKLFF.

The CDR3 reads CASSQDQASGGLSSYEQYF. The CDR3 DNA reads TGCGCCAGCAGCCAAGATCAAGCTAGCGGGGGGTTGAGCTCCTACGAGCAGTACTTC. The rearrangement uses TRBV4-1 and TRBJ2-7, with 11 bases fitting TRBD2. CDR3 length: 19 residues. Trimming removed 0 bases from V and 0 bases from J; junction bases left unmatched: 10. Looked up from germline, CDR1 is MGHRA and CDR2 is YSYEKL.

CDR3 amino acids: CSAMTTRDKYTEAFF. CDR3 nucleotides: TGCAGTGCTATGACAACCCGGGACAAGTACACTGAAGCTTTCTTT. This chain uses TRBV20-1 with TRBJ1-1, with a tentative D call TRBD1 (6 bases). From germline, CDR1 is DFQATT and CDR2 SNEGSKA (reference sequence). Trimming took 4 bases from V and 3 from J, leaving 18 bases between them. The CDR3 consists of 15 residues.

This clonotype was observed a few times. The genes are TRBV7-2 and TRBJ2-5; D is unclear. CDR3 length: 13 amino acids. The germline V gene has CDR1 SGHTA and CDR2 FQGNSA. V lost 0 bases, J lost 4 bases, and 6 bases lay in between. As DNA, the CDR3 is TGTGCCAGCAGCTTAGCGGGAAGAGAGACCCAGTACTTC. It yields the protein CASSLAGRETQYF.

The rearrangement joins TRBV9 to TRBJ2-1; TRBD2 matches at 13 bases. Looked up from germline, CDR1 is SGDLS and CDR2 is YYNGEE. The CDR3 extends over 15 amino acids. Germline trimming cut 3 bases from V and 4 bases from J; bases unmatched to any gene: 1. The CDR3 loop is CASSETSGGYNEQFF. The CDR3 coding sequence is TGTGCCAGCAGCGAGACTAGCGGGGGGTACAATGAGCAGTTCTTC.

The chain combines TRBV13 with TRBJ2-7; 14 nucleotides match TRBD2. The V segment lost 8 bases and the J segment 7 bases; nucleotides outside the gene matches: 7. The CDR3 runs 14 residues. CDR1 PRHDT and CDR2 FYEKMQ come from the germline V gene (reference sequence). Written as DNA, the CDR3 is TGTGCCAGCGGACCGGGACTAGCGGGAGCTGAGCAGTACTTC. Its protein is CASGPGLAGAEQYF.

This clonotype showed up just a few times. The CDR3 nucleotides are TGCAGCGCCTCGGGCTTCACAGATACGCAGTATTTT. As protein: CSASGFTDTQYF. The chain is built from TRBV29-1 and TRBJ2-3; D is unresolved. The V and J ends lost 7 bases and 2 bases respectively, with 10 bases between them. Germline CDR1 is SQVTM and CDR2 is ANQGSEA. This CDR3 has 12 amino acids.

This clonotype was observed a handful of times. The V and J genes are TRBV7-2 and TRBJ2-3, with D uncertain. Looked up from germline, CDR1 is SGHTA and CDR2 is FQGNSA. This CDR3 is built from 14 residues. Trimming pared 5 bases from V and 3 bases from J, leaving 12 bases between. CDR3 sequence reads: CASSPQLGTDTQYF. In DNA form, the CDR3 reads TGTGCCAGCAGCCCCCAGCTCGGGACAGATACGCAGTATTTT.

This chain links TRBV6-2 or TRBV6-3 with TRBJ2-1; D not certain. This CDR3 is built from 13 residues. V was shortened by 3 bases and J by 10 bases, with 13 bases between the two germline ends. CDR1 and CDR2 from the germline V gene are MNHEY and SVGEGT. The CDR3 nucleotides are TGTGCCAGCAGTTATTCTTGGGGTGGCGAGCAGTTCTTC. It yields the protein CASSYSWGGEQFF.

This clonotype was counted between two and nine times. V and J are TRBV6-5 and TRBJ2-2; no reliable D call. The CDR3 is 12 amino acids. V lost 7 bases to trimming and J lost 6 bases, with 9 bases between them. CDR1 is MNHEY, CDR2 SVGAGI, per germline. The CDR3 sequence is CASTPGSGELFF. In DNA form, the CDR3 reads TGTGCCAGCACCCCTGGCTCCGGGGAGCTGTTTTTT.

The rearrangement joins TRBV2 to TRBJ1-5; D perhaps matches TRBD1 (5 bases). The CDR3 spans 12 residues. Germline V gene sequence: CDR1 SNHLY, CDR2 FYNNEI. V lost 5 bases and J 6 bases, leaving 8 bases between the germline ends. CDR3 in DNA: TGTGCCAGCAGTCCAGGGTTTCAGCCCCAGCATTTT. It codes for CASSPGFQPQHF.

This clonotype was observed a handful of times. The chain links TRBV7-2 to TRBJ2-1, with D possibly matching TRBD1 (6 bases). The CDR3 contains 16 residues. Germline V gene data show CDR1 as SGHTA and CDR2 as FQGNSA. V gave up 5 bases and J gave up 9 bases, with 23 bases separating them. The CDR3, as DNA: TGTGCCAGCAGCCCCATCGCCCTACAGGGTGGAGGTGAGCAGTTCTTC. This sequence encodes CASSPIALQGGGEQFF.